This T cell receptor (beta chain) was retrieved from a study of blood T cell repertoires in COVID-19 (TCRdb year 2020). Background on the whole study: Samples from collaborators originated in the United States, Italy and Spain and spanned both the acute and convalescent phases of COVID-19. Where available, HLA class I and class II types were obtained from metadata supplied by the sample provider rather than from assay-based typing. Deeply sampled blood TCRbeta repertoires from subjects exposed to, actively infected with, or recovered from COVID-19 were included in the dataset. The sample metadata nearly always contained a de-identified subject ID, COVID-19 status, age in years and sex. The repertoires were released in a freely available public database intended as a resource for research on the immune response to SARS-CoV-2. The prospective study material was composed of cDNA or gDNA derived from T cells, B-cell-depleted T cells, or PBMCs. Samples were obtained from the ongoing ImmuneRACE study (first 160 participants) and from over a thousand subjects provided by 6 global collaborators. What the work shows at the level of the full study, not this receptor alone: How much clinical and demographic metadata was included differed by source and by participant, and the metadata was provided uncurated.

From cysteine to phenylalanine, the CDR3 is 13 amino acids long. Only the CDR3 portion is preserved as DNA: 39 bases, with reading frame beginning at the first base. CDR1 and CDR2 (KGHSH, LQKENI) derive from the germline V gene. Deletion took 2 bases off V and 1 base off J, with a span of 5 bases between the germline ends. Points on this clone: No antigen is known for it. No much larger clone exists at a distance of one base, and base qualities are not known.

Whole blood was collected in K2EDTA tubes by collaborating institutions according to the institutions' own protocols. Collaborator samples were shipped for TCRbeta analysis as frozen whole blood, isolated PBMCs, or DNA extracted from either sample type. TCRbeta CDR3 regions were amplified from genomic DNA by means of the immunoSEQ Assay, a bias-controlled multiplex PCR. The authors processed their data as follows. The number of nucleated cells in each sample was estimated from the amplification of reference gene primers within the assay. To quantify the absolute abundance of each unique TCRbeta CDR3 rearrangement, sequence reads were collapsed and filtered. For each sample, productive Simpson clonality was calculated by taking the square root of Simpson's diversity index across productive rearrangements. Here the immuneACCESS table is served through TCRdb, limited to in-frame sequences with V and J called. Missing clones are a known gap in these copies; in checked studies unresolved V genes cover under half, and the rest lacks a known reason. Clonal size and the V and J genes are those of that table, whereas D and trimming came from the DNA. For this sample the table gives about 260,000 clones, of which more than 80% were detected only once. Around 3.5% of the sample is held by the ten biggest clonotypes.

This receptor was taken from a woman aged 35 to 49 with acute or convalescent COVID-19. The chain uses TRBV18 and TRBJ1-1, with no D gene named confidently. The sample was peripheral blood. This receptor has the CDR3 CASSPTPNTEAFF. The DNA is TGTGCCAGCTCACCAACACCGAACACTGAAGCTTTCTTT.